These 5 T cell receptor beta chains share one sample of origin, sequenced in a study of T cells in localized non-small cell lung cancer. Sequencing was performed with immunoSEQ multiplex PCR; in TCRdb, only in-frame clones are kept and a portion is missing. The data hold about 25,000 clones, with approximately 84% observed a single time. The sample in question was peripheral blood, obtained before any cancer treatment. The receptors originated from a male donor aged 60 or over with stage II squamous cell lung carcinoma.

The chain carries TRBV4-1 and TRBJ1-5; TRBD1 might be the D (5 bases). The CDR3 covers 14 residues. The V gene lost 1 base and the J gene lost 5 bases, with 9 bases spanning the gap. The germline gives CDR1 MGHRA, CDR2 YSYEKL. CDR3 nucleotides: TGCGCCAGCAGCCAAGGGTGGGGGGATCAGCCCCAGCATTTT. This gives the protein CASSQGWGDQPQHF.

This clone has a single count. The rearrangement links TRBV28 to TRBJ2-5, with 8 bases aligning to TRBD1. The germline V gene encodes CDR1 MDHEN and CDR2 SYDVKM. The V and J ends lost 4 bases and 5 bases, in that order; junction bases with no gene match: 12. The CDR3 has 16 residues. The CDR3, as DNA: TGTGCCAGCAGTTCTCGACAGGGGAGTCTATTGGAGACCCAGTACTTC. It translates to CASSSRQGSLLETQYF.

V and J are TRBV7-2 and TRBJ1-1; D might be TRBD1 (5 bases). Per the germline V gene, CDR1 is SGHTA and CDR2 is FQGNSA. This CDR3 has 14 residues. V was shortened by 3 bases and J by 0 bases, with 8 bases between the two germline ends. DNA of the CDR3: TGTGCCAGCAGCTTGGGAGGGGTGAACACTGAAGCTTTCTTT. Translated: CASSLGGVNTEAFF.

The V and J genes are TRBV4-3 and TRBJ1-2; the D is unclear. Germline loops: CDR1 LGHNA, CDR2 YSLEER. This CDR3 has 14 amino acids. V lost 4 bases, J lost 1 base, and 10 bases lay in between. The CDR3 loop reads CASSPYSVNYGYTF. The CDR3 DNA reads TGCGCCAGCAGCCCCTACAGCGTTAACTATGGCTACACCTTC.

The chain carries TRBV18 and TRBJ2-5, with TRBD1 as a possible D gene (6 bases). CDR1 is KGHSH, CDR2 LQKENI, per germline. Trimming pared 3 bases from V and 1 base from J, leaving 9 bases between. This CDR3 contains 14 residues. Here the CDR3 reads CASSPRTAQETQYF. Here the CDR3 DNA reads TGTGCCAGCTCACCTAGGACAGCCCAAGAGACCCAGTACTTC. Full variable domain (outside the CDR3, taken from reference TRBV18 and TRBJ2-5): NAGVMQNPRHLVRRRGQEARLRCSPMKGHSHVYWYRQLPEEGLKFMVYLQKENIIDESGMPKERFSAEFPKEGPSILRIQQVVRGDSAAYFCASSPRTAQETQYFGPGTRLLVL.